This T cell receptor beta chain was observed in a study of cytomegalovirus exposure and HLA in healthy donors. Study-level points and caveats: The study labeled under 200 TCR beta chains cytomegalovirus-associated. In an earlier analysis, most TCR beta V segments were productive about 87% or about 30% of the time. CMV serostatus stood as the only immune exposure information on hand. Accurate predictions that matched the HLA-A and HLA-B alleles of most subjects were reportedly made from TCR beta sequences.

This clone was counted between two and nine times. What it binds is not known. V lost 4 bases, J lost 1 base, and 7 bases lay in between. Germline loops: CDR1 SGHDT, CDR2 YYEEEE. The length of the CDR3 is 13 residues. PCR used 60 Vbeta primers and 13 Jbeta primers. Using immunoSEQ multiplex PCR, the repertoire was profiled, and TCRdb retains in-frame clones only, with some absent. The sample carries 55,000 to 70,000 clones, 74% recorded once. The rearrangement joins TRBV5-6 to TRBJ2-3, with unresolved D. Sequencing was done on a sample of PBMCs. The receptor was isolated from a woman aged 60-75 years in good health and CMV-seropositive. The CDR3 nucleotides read TGTGCCAGCAGCCCCAGTGGCACAGATACGCAGTATTTT. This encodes CASSPSGTDTQYF.